This TCR beta chain originates from a study of regulatory T cells in long-lasting Graves disease. Study conclusions and caveats: Favored gene segments in persistent disease were TRBV28, TRBJ1-2 and TRBJ2-5.

The V gene's germline CDR1 is SGHDN and CDR2 FVKESK. V shed 1 base and J shed 1 base, with 16 bases lying between them. This CDR3 contains 17 residues. Arm-PCR with iRepertoire HTBI primers amplified the CDR3 regions for these TCR beta libraries. TCRdb redid the calling of the multiplex PCR reads with MiXCR, one entry per CDR3 protein. The data show about half a million distinct CDR3 sequences, around a fifth seen once. As for time point: persistent/refractory GD, antithyroid drugs over 5 years with positive TRAb. The TCR library was made from RNA extracted from PBMCs. Staff took roughly 9.1 milliliters of peripheral blood and put it into EDTA tubes. This clonotype came up many times. What it recognizes is unknown.

The sequencing here drew on peripheral blood mononuclear cells (PBMCs), taken when the disease was refractory, from a patient treated with antithyroid drugs. The genes are TRBV14 and TRBJ2-5; no reliable D call. The receptor comes from a female donor with Graves disease. In nucleotides, the CDR3 is TGTGCCAGCAGCCAAGGGGGAAAGTGGGCCACCCAAGAGACCCAGTACTTC. It translates to CASSQGGKWATQETQYF.